One T cell receptor beta chain is described in this entry. Its matching antigen is unknown. TRB was amplified by touch-down multiplex PCR, primer pools A and B combined. TCRdb reanalyzed the multiplex PCR reads, giving one entry per CDR3 protein sequence and no DNA. Its table lists 5,600 or so distinct CDR3 sequences. These data originate in a study of T cell clusters in autoimmune cytopenias. Overall study: The median distinct TRB clonotype count was a few thousand per sample, from a median approximately 52,000 reads. Overall study findings and caveats: Healthy donors had approximately 3.3-fold more exclusive TRB clusters than active autoimmune hepatitis patients. TRB repertoire shifts in secondary cytopenia and chronic lymphocytic leukemia mostly reflected lymphoma, not autoimmunity.

The CDR3 totals 11 residues. Germline CDR1 is DFQATT and CDR2 is SNEGSKA (reference sequence). Each sample's input was around 250 ng genomic DNA, 35,000 to 40,000 genome equivalents. This sample was shared with a second study, whose subject was T cell repertoires in aging, cancer and after chemotherapy. That paper states: Donor ages fell into six groups from 30 or younger up to 70 or older.

Sequencing was carried out using peripheral blood. The receptor's source is a human donor in good health. The chain couples TRBV20-1 to TRBJ1-4. CDR3 sequence reads: CSAPLGEKLFF.